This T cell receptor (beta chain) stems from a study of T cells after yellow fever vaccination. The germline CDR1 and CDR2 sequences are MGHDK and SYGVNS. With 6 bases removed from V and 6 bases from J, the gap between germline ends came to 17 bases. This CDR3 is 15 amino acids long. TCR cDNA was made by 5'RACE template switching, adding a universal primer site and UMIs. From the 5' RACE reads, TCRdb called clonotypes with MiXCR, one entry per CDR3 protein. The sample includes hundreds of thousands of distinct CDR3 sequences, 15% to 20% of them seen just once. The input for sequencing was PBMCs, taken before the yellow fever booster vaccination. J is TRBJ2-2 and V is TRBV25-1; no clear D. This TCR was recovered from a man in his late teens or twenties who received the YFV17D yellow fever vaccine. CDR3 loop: CASRSNTRVAGELFF. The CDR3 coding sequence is TGTGCCAGCAGGAGTAACACAAGGGTAGCCGGGGAGCTGTTTTTT.